Listed below are T cell receptor beta chains from one sample, sequenced in a study of early T cells in non-severe SARS-CoV-2 infection. TCRdb fed the 5' RACE reads into MiXCR, producing one record per CDR3 protein. The sample yields about 130,000 distinct CDR3 sequences, about 15% seen once. The sample comprised whole blood. Receptors originate from an adult who was a healthcare worker with PCR-confirmed SARS-CoV-2 infection or an uninfected control (not recorded which). Both conserved end residues are part of each CDR3. A D gene is named only where the DNA matches it firmly. The size of a clone is reported for some rows only, either as once, few or many, or as a class for expanded clones.

D	V	J	size	CDR3	DNA
NA	TRBV5-5	TRBJ2-1	few	CASSLAWGGDEQFF	TGTGCCAGCAGCTTGGCCTGGGGTGGGGATGAGCAGTTCTTC
NA	TRBV24-1	TRBJ1-1	few	CATSDGGEAFF	TGTGCCACCAGTGACGGGGGTGAAGCTTTCTTT
NA	TRBV3-1	TRBJ2-7	few	CASSQGTSTYEQYF	TGTGCCAGCAGCCAAGGGACATCCACCTACGAGCAGTACTTC
NA	TRBV29-1	TRBJ1-2	NA	CSVVSGVVYTF	TGCAGCGTCGTGTCAGGGGTCGTCTACACCTTC
NA	TRBV12-3/TRBV12-4	TRBJ2-7	few	CASSLAGGHTYLGQYF	TGTGCCAGCAGTTTAGCGGGGGGACATACCTACCTAGGGCAGTACTTC
NA	TRBV28	TRBJ1-1	few	CASSLLGGTEAFF	TGTGCCAGCAGTTTATTGGGGGGGACTGAAGCTTTCTTT
NA	TRBV30	TRBJ2-5	NA	CAWGAGATETQYF	TGTGCCTGGGGAGCGGGCGCCACGGAGACCCAGTACTTC
TRBD2	TRBV6-1	TRBJ2-7	few	CASIRGGTYEQYF	TGTGCCAGCATCCGCGGGGGGACCTACGAGCAGTACTTC
NA	TRBV7-9	TRBJ1-3	few	CASSPTGPGNTIYF	TGTGCCAGCAGCCCCACAGGGCCTGGAAACACCATATATTTT
NA	TRBV14	TRBJ2-2	NA	CASSRGGTANTGELFF	TGTGCCAGCAGCCGGGGCGGGACAGCGAACACCGGGGAGCTGTTTTTT
NA	TRBV11-2	TRBJ1-1	NA	CASSLVAGSEAFF	TGTGCCAGCAGCTTAGTGGCAGGATCTGAAGCTTTCTTT
NA	TRBV19	TRBJ2-7	NA	CASSIRTSTSEQYF	TGTGCCAGTAGTATTCGGACATCGACGAGCGAGCAGTACTTC
NA	TRBV14	TRBJ2-2	NA	CASSQDRTWGAELFF	TGTGCCAGCAGCCAAGATCGGACTTGGGGGGCGGAGCTGTTTTTT
NA	TRBV4-2	TRBJ2-5	many	CASSRNGQVGETQYF	TGTGCCAGCAGCCGAAATGGGCAGGTCGGGGAGACCCAGTACTTC
NA	TRBV7-9	TRBJ1-5	few	CASAPSGTQPQHF	TGTGCCAGCGCCCCATCCGGGACTCAGCCCCAGCATTTT
NA	TRBV10-3	TRBJ2-7	few	CAISDPTVFHEQYF	TGTGCCATCAGTGACCCTACGGTGTTTCACGAGCAGTACTTC
NA	TRBV7-3	TRBJ2-5	few	CASSRSGQETQYF	TGTGCCAGCAGTCGGTCAGGGCAAGAGACCCAGTACTTC
NA	TRBV12-3/TRBV12-4	TRBJ2-5	few	CASSYVGGETQYF	TGTGCCAGCAGTTACGTAGGAGGAGAGACCCAGTACTTC
NA	TRBV6-1	TRBJ2-1	NA	CASKETNNEQFF	TGTGCCAGCAAGGAGACTAACAATGAGCAGTTCTTC
NA	TRBV7-2	TRBJ2-2	NA	CASSYQLLAPTYTGELFF	TGTGCCAGCAGCTATCAGCTTCTCGCCCCCACTTACACCGGGGAGCTGTTTTTT
TRBD1	TRBV5-5	TRBJ2-7	few	CASSPTGGAGEQYF	TGTGCCAGCAGCCCGACAGGGGGCGCGGGGGAGCAGTACTTC
NA	TRBV29-1	TRBJ1-1	NA	CSARSDSSEAFF	TGCAGCGCCCGTTCGGACAGCTCTGAAGCTTTCTTT
NA	TRBV3-1	TRBJ1-1	many	CASSQEQEYTEAFF	TGTGCCAGCAGCCAAGAGCAGGAATACACTGAAGCTTTCTTT
NA	TRBV19	TRBJ1-2	few	CASSPREGLSYTF	TGTGCCAGTAGTCCCAGGGAGGGACTCTCCTACACCTTC
TRBD1	TRBV12-3/TRBV12-4	TRBJ2-1	NA	CASSPRDRFENEQFF	TGTGCCAGCAGTCCCCGGGACAGGTTCGAGAATGAGCAGTTCTTC
TRBD1	TRBV5-1	TRBJ2-3	NA	CASSLTGDADTQYF	TGCGCCAGCAGCTTGACAGGGGACGCAGATACGCAGTATTTT
NA	TRBV12-3/TRBV12-4	TRBJ1-1	few	CASLPQVNTEAFF	TGTGCCAGTTTGCCCCAGGTGAACACTGAAGCTTTCTTT
TRBD1	TRBV7-2	TRBJ2-1	many	CASSLDRGSYNEQFF	TGTGCCAGCAGCCTCGACAGGGGTTCCTACAATGAGCAGTTCTTC
NA	TRBV27	TRBJ1-1	many	CASSLDGNWNTEAFF	TGTGCCAGCAGTTTAGACGGGAACTGGAACACTGAAGCTTTCTTT
NA	TRBV30	TRBJ2-1	NA	CAWSRGLGREQFF	TGTGCCTGGAGTAGGGGCCTCGGTCGTGAGCAGTTCTTC
NA	TRBV12-3/TRBV12-4	TRBJ1-2	NA	CASGNTNYGYTF	TGTGCCAGCGGGAATACGAACTATGGCTACACCTTC
TRBD2	TRBV11-2	TRBJ2-4	few	CASSDLAGIQYF	TGTGCCAGCAGCGATCTAGCGGGCATTCAGTACTTC
NA	TRBV19	TRBJ1-2	NA	CASTLHGRYGYTF	TGTGCCAGTACGTTACACGGGAGGTATGGCTACACCTTC
TRBD1	TRBV19	TRBJ1-5	few	CASRGQGAPNQPQHF	TGTGCCAGTAGGGGACAGGGGGCCCCCAATCAGCCCCAGCATTTT
NA	TRBV30	TRBJ2-3	NA	CACLAVTDTQYF	TGTGCCTGTTTAGCGGTAACAGATACGCAGTATTTT
TRBD1	TRBV30	TRBJ2-7	few	CAWSVQGGYEQYF	TGTGCCTGGAGTGTACAGGGGGGCTACGAGCAGTACTTC
NA	TRBV28	TRBJ1-2	NA	CASSSQAWVYGYTF	TGTGCCAGCAGTTCACAGGCCTGGGTATATGGCTACACCTTC
TRBD2	TRBV7-3	TRBJ2-1	NA	CASSVVAGGYNEQFF	TGTGCCAGCAGCGTCGTAGCGGGGGGTTACAATGAGCAGTTCTTC
NA	TRBV7-9	TRBJ2-2	few	CASSSAPSGELFF	TGTGCCAGCAGCTCAGCCCCAAGCGGGGAGCTGTTTTTT
TRBD1	TRBV2	TRBJ2-5	NA	CASSGGQYQETQYF	TGTGCCAGCAGTGGGGGACAGTACCAAGAGACCCAGTACTTC
NA	TRBV30	TRBJ1-5	few	CAWSLGQNQPQHF	TGTGCCTGGAGTTTGGGACAAAATCAGCCCCAGCATTTT
NA	TRBV30	TRBJ1-2	many	CAWSEQDLSGYTF	TGTGCCTGGAGTGAGCAGGACCTAAGCGGCTACACCTTC
TRBD2	TRBV11-2	TRBJ2-1	few	CASSRTLAGGNYEQFF	TGTGCCAGCAGCCGCACCCTAGCGGGGGGTAACTATGAGCAGTTCTTC
NA	TRBV29-1	TRBJ2-3	NA	CSVLKWEGRATDTQYF	TGCAGCGTTCTGAAGTGGGAAGGCAGGGCCACAGATACGCAGTATTTT
TRBD1	TRBV29-1	TRBJ2-7	NA	CSARGQIYEQYF	TGCAGCGCGAGGGGACAGATCTACGAGCAGTACTTC
NA	TRBV20-1	TRBJ1-1	NA	CSARTYGLLF	TGCAGTGCTAGAACTTACGGATTACTGTTT